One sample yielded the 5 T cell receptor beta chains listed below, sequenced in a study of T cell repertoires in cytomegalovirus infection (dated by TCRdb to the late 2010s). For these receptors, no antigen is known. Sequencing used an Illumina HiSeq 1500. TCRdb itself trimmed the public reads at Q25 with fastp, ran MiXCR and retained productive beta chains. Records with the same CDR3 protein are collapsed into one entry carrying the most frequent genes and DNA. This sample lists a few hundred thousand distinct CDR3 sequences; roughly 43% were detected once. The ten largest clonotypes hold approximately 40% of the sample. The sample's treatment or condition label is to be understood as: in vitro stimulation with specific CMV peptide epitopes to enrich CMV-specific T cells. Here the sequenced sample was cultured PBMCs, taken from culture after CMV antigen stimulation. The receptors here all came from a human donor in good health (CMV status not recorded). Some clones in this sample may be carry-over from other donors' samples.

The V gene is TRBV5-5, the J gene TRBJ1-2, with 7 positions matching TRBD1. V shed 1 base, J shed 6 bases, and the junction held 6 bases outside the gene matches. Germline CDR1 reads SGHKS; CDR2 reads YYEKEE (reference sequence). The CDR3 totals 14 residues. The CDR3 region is CASSLHRGSDGYTF. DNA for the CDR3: TGTGCCAGCAGCTTGCACAGGGGATCGGATGGCTACACCTTC. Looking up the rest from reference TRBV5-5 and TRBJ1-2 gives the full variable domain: DAGVTQSPTHLIKTRGQQVTLRCSPISGHKSVSWYQQVLGQGPQFIFQYYEKEERGRGNFPDRFSARQFPNYSSELNVNALLLGDSALYLCASSLHRGSDGYTFGSGTRLTVV.

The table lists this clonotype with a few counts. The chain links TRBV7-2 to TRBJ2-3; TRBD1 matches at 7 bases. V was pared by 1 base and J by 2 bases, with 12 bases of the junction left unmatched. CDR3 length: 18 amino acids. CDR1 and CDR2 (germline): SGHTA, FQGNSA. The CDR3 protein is CASSLGLIAGGFTDTQYF. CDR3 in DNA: TGTGCCAGCAGCTTAGGCCTGATCGCAGGGGGTTTCACAGATACGCAGTATTTT. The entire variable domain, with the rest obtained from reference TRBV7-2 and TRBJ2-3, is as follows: GAGVSQSPSNKVTEKGKDVELRCDPISGHTALYWYRQSLGQGLEFLIYFQGNSAPDKSGLPSDRFSAERTGGSVSTLTIQRTQQEDSAVYLCASSLGLIAGGFTDTQYFGPGTRLTVL.

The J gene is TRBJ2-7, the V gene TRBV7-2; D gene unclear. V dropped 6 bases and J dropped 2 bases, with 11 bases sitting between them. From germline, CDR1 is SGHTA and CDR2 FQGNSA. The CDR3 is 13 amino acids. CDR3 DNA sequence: TGTGCCAGCAGTCGGTTCTCTGCCTACGAGCAGTACTTC. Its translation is CASSRFSAYEQYF.

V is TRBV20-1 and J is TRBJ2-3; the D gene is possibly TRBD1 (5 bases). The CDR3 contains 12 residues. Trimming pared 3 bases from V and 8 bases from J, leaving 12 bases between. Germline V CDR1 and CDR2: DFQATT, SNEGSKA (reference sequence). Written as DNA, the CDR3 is TGCAGTGCTAGGGTCGCTAGGGGTACGCAGTATTTT. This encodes CSARVARGTQYF.

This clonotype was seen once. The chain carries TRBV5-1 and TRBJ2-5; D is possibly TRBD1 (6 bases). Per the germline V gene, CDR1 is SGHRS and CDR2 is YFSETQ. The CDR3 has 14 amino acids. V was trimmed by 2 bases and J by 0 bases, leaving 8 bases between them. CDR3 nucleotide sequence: TGCGCCAGCAGCTTACAGGGCCACCAAGAGACCCAGTACTTC. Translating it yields CASSLQGHQETQYF.